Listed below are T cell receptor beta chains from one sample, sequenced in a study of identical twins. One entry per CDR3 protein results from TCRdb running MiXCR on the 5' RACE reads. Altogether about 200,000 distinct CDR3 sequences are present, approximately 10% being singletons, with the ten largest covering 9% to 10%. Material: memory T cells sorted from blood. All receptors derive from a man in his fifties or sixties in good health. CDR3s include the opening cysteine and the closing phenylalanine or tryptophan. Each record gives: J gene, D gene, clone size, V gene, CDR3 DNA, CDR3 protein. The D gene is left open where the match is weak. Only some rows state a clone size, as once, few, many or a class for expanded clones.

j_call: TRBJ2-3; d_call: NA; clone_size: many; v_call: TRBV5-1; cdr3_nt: TGCGCCAGCAGCTTGCCTTTGGAGGCTTCCACAGATACGCAGTATTTT; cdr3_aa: CASSLPLEASTDTQYF
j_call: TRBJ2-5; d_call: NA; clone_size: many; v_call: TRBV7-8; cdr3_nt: TGTGCCAGCAGCCGTAGTCGCTTCGCGGGACAGAAAGAGACCCAGTACTTC; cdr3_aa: CASSRSRFAGQKETQYF
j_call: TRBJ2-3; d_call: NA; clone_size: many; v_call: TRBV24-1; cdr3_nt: TGTGCCACCAGTGATGCTTCAGGGCCAGATACGCAGTATTTT; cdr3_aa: CATSDASGPDTQYF
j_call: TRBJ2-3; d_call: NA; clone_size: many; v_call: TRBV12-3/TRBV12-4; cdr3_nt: TGTGCCAGCAGTTTAGATAGTACTAGCACAGATACGCAGTATTTT; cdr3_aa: CASSLDSTSTDTQYF
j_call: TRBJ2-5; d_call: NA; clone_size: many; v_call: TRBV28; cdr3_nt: TGTGCCAGCAGTTTTGTGGTTCAAGAGACCCAGTACTTC; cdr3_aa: CASSFVVQETQYF
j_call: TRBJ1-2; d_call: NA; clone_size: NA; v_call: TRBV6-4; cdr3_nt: TGTGCCAGCAGCCCCTCTCACACCAGCGGATGGGATGGCTACACCTTC; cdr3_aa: CASSPSHTSGWDGYTF
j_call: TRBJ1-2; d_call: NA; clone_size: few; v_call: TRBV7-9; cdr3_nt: TGTGCCAGCAGCTCTCCTTTTGTTGGCGGGGGCTATGGCTACACCTTC; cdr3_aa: CASSSPFVGGGYGYTF
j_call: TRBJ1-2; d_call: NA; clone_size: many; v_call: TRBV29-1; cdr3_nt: TGCAGCGTGGGGGGCAGGGATCGAGGCTACACCTTC; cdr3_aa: CSVGGRDRGYTF
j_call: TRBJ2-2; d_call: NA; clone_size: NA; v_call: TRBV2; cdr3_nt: TGTGCCAGCAGTTCAGAACAGCCCGGGGAGCTGTTTTTT; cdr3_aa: CASSSEQPGELFF
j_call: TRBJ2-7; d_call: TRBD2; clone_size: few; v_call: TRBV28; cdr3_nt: TGTGCCAGCAGTATACTAGCGGGGGGGATCTCCTACGAGCAGTACTTC; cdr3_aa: CASSILAGGISYEQYF
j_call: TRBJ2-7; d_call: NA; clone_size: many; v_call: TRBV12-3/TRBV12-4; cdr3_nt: TGTGCCAGCAGTAACCGGCTAGGGTCCTACGAGCAGTACTTC; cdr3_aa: CASSNRLGSYEQYF
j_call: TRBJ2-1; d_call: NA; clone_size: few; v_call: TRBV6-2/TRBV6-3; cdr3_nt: TGTGCCAGCAGCCCCCAGCCCGGGATCAATGAGCAGTTCTTC; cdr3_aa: CASSPQPGINEQFF
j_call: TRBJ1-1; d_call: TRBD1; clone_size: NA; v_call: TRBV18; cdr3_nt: TGTGCCAGCTCACAACACGCACAGGGGAGCACTGAAGCTTTCTTT; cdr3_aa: CASSQHAQGSTEAFF
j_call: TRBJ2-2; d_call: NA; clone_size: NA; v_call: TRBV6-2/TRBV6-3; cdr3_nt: TGTGCCAGCAGTTCCTACACCGGGGAGCTGTTTTTT; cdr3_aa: CASSSYTGELFF
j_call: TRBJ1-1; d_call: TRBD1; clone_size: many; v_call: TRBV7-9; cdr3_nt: TGTGCCAGCAGCGTTGGGCAGGGGGCCGCTGAAGCTTTCTTT; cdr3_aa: CASSVGQGAAEAFF
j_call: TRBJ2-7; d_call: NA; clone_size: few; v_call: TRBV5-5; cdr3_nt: TGTGCCAGCAGCCCGGGACCGCAACTCTCCTACGAGCAGTACTTC; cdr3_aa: CASSPGPQLSYEQYF
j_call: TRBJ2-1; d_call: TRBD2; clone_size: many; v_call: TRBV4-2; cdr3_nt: TGTGCCAGCAGCCCCCAGAAATTAGCGGGGGGCTATGAGCAGTTCTTC; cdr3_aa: CASSPQKLAGGYEQFF
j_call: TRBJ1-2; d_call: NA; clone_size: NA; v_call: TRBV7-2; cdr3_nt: TGTGCCAGCAGCTTAGGAACAGAGACAGATGGCTACACCTTC; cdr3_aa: CASSLGTETDGYTF
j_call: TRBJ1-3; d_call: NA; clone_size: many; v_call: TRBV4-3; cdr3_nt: TGCGCCAGCAGCCAAGATGGTACCGCTGGAAACACCATATATTTT; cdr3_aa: CASSQDGTAGNTIYF
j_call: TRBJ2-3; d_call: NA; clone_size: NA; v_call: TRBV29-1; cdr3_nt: TGCAGCGTTGAAGAGGAAGGTATGGGACTTGTAGGCACAGATACGCAGTATTTT; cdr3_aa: CSVEEEGMGLVGTDTQYF
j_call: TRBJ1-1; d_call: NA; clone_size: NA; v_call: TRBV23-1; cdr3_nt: TGCGCCAGCAGTCAACCCTCGCCCCATGAAGCTTTCTTT; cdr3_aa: CASSQPSPHEAFF
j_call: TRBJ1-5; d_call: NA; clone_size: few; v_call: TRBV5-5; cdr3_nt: TGTGCCAGCAGCTTAGCGCTTCGTCAGCCCCAGCATTTT; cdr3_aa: CASSLALRQPQHF
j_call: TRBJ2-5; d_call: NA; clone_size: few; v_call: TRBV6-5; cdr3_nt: TGTGCCAGCAGTAACCTCCAAAAGCCCCAAGAGACCCAGTACTTC; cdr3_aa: CASSNLQKPQETQYF
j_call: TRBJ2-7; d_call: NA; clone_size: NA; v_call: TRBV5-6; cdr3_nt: TGTGCCAGCAGCCTTGCCACTACCCTCTACGAGCAGTACTTC; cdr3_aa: CASSLATTLYEQYF
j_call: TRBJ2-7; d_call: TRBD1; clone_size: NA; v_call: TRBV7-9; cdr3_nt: TGTGCCAGCAGCAAAACCCGAGGACAGGGGGCTGACGAGCAGTACTTC; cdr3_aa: CASSKTRGQGADEQYF
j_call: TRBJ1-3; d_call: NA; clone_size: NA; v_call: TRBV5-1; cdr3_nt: TGCGCCAGCAGCCCCTTCCCGGAAAGCTCTGGAAACACCATATATTTT; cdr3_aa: CASSPFPESSGNTIYF
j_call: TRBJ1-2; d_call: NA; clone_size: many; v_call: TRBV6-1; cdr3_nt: TGTGCCAGCAGTAGGACAGATTCTAACTATGGCTACACCTTC; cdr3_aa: CASSRTDSNYGYTF
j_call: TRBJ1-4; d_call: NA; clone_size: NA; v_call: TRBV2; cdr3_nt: TGTGCCAGCAGTGGAACCGGGGGGAATGAAAAACTGTTTTTT; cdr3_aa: CASSGTGGNEKLFF
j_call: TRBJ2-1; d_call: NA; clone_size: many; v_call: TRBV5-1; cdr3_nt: TGCGCCAGCAGCTCGGGACAAAGCTCCTACAATGAGCAGTTCTTC; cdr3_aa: CASSSGQSSYNEQFF
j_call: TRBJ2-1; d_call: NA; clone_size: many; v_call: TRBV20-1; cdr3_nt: TGCAGTGCTAGAGATTTGGGGTTCCCTGAGCAGTTCTTC; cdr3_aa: CSARDLGFPEQFF
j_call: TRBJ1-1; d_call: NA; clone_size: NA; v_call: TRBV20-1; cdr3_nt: TGCAGTGCTAGACGGGGCCACGAGGTTGAAGCTTTCTTT; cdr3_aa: CSARRGHEVEAFF
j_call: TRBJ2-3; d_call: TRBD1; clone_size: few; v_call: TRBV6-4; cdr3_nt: TGTGCCAGCACACTCGTTCGGGACAGGGTCTTTAATACGCAGTATTTT; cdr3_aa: CASTLVRDRVFNTQYF
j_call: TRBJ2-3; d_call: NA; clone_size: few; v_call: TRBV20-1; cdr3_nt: TGCAGTGCTAGTTTATCCGGGAAAGAAGATACGCAGTATTTT; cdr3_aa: CSASLSGKEDTQYF
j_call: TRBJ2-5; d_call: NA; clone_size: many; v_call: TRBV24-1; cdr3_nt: TGTGCCACCAGTGATAAACGGTGGGAAACCCAAGAGACCCAGTACTTC; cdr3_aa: CATSDKRWETQETQYF
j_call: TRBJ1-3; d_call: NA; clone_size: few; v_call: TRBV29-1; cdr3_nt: TGCAGCGTTAAAGTCTCTGGAAACACCATATATTTT; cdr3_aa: CSVKVSGNTIYF
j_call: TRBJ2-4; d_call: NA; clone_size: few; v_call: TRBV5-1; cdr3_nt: TGCGCCAGCAGCTTGGCCGGGGACCTGCCGTCTCAGTACTTC; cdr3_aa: CASSLAGDLPSQYF